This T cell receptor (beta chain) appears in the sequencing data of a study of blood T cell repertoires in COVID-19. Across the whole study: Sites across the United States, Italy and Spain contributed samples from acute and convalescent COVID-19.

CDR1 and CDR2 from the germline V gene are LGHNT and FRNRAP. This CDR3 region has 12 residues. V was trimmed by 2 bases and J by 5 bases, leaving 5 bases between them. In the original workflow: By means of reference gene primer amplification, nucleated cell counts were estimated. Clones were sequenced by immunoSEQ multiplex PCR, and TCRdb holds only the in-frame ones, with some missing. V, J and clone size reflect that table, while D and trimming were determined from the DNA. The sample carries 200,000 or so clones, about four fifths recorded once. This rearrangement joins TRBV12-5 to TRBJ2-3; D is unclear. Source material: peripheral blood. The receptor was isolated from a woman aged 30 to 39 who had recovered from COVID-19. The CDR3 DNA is TGTGCTAGTGGTTTGTCAGAAGATACGCAGTATTTT. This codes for CASGLSEDTQYF.